The T cell receptor beta chain described here comes from a study of identical twins. Via MiXCR, TCRdb re-called the 5' RACE reads, giving one row per CDR3 protein. The sample includes 550,000 to 700,000 distinct CDR3 sequences, more than 9% of them seen just once. CDR1 and CDR2 (germline): SGHRS, YFSETQ. The CDR3 has 14 residues. V was shortened by 4 bases and J by 6 bases, with 16 bases between the two germline ends. This clonotype has more than one count but fewer than ten. The same specimen was also included in a second study, on yellow fever vaccine responses in identical twins.

The chain is built from TRBV5-1 and TRBJ1-2; D possibly corresponds to TRBD1 (5 bases). Sequencing used PBMCs. The origin of this receptor is a woman under 30 in good health. The CDR3 loop reads CASSTQGLIDGYTF. In DNA form, the CDR3 reads TGCGCCAGCAGCACGCAGGGTCTAATTGATGGCTACACCTTC.